A single T cell receptor beta chain is shown here with its context. Its antigen is undetermined. The PCR ran on 60 Vbeta and 13 Jbeta primers. TCRdb's copy holds only in-frame clones and misses some; the assay was immunoSEQ multiplex PCR. The top ten hold 6.3% of the sample, which has 95,000 to 150,000 clones, 75% to 80% seen once. The entry originates in a study of cytomegalovirus exposure and HLA in healthy donors. V was shortened by 0 bases and J by 1 base, with 13 bases between the two germline ends. The CDR3 is 16 amino acids. The germline V gene encodes CDR1 SGHKS and CDR2 YYEKEE (reference sequence). Study findings and constraints: The HLA-A and HLA-B alleles of most subjects were reportedly predicted accurately from TCR beta sequences. The study labeled around 160 TCR beta chains cytomegalovirus-associated. In vitro confirmation showed a few CMV-associated chains to be CMV antigen specific. As a later analysis revealed, most CMV-associated TCR beta chains appeared HLA-restricted.

This sequence originates from a woman aged 35 to 49 in good health and CMV-seronegative. The sample was PBMCs. The chain joins TRBV5-5 to TRBJ2-5; a weak D match, TRBD1 (6 bases). The CDR3 DNA follows: TGTGCCAGCAGCTTGGAGGGGCGAGGGGGCCAAGAGACCCAGTACTTC. Its protein is CASSLEGRGGQETQYF.